One sample yielded the 25 T cell receptor beta chains listed below, sequenced in a study of OX40 agonist ivuxolimab in advanced cancers. Here immunoSEQ multiplex PCR was the method, and the copy in TCRdb shows in-frame clones only, minus some. Seen here are around 38,000 clones, 82% observed once, and the top ten hold 6.5% to 8%. This specimen was CD4+ or CD8+ T cells sorted from blood, taken in a trial of the OX40 agonist ivuxolimab. Receptor source: an adult with an advanced solid tumor such as melanoma, head and neck, liver or kidney cancer.

This clone occurred a few times. The rearrangement links TRBV27 to TRBJ2-7, with a possible D match to TRBD1 (6 bases). Germline CDR1 is MNHEY and CDR2 is SMNVEV (reference sequence). V shed 3 bases and J shed 0 bases, with 9 bases lying between them. The CDR3 spans 14 residues. The CDR3 spells CASSLDSLSYEQYF. Here the CDR3 DNA reads TGTGCCAGCAGTTTGGACAGTCTCTCCTACGAGCAGTACTTC.

The chain joins TRBV19 to TRBJ1-5, with 7 bases that match TRBD1. V trimming: 1 base; J trimming: 9 bases; junction bases outside the gene matches: 9. The CDR3 covers 15 residues. Germline CDR1 is LNHDA and CDR2 is SQIVND (reference sequence). The CDR3 DNA reads TGTGCCAGTAGTATAGTGACAGGGAACACTCGGCCCCAGCATTTT. This codes for CASSIVTGNTRPQHF.

This chain uses TRBV10-2 with TRBJ2-3; D unclear. This CDR3 is built from 11 residues. V gave up 7 bases and J gave up 4 bases, with 6 bases separating them. Germline V gene data show CDR1 as WSHSY and CDR2 as SAAADI. The chain's CDR3 is CASTGADTQYF. CDR3 DNA sequence: TGCGCCAGCACTGGCGCAGATACGCAGTATTTT.

This chain joins TRBV18 and TRBJ1-2, with 11 bases fitting TRBD1. Germline CDR1 KGHSH, CDR2 LQKENI. V gave up 5 bases and J gave up 8 bases; unmatched junction bases: 13. This CDR3 is built from 16 residues. In DNA, the CDR3 is TGTGCCAGCTCATCAGTCCGGGACAGGGGGAAAGAGGGCTACACCTTC. This codes for CASSSVRDRGKEGYTF.

The chain links TRBV11-2 to TRBJ2-7; D possibly matches TRBD1 or TRBD2 (5 bases each). The CDR3 has 15 amino acids. The V and J ends lost 1 base and 6 bases respectively, with 16 bases between them. CDR1 is SGHAT, CDR2 FQNNGV, per germline. CDR3: CASSLGDGLSREQYF. In nucleotides, the CDR3 is TGTGCCAGCAGCTTAGGGGACGGGTTATCACGCGAGCAGTACTTC.

The V gene is TRBV6-5, the J gene TRBJ2-2; tentative D call: TRBD1 (6 bases). The germline CDR1 and CDR2 sequences are MNHEY and SVGAGI. This CDR3 spans 15 amino acids. Trimming pared 5 bases from V and 4 bases from J, leaving 14 bases between. The CDR3 nucleotides read TGTGCCAGCAGTAAACAGGGCCGGAGCACCGGGGAGCTGTTTTTT. Protein product: CASSKQGRSTGELFF.

The chain has TRBV6-1 and TRBJ1-1; 7 nucleotides agree with TRBD1. The germline V gene encodes CDR1 MNHNS and CDR2 SASEGT. The length of the CDR3 is 15 residues. Losses at the gene ends were 4 bases for V and 4 bases for J; bases not matched to a gene: 9. As DNA, the CDR3 is TGTGCCAGCAGTGTACCGGGACAGATAATCACTGAAGCTTTCTTT. Residues: CASSVPGQIITEAFF.

The chain joins TRBV7-8 to TRBJ1-1, with a weak D call TRBD1 (5 bases). The CDR3 has 15 amino acids. The V end lost 2 bases, the J end lost 4 bases, and 14 bases lay between the germline ends. Germline CDR1 and CDR2: SGHVS and FQNEAQ. The DNA for the CDR3 is TGTGCCAGCAGCTTATTATCTCAGGGAGCCACTGAAGCTTTCTTT. It is translated as CASSLLSQGATEAFF.

The chain uses TRBV19 and TRBJ1-5; possibly TRBD1 for D (6 bases). CDR1 is LNHDA and CDR2 is SQIVND in the germline V gene (reference sequence). The V gene lost 8 bases and the J gene lost 2 bases, with 10 bases spanning the gap. This CDR3 contains 13 residues. For the CDR3, the DNA is TGTGCCAGTGGCAGGGGTGGCAATCAGCCCCAGCATTTT. It translates to CASGRGGNQPQHF. Full variable domain (rest looked up from reference TRBV19 and TRBJ1-5): DGGITQSPKYLFRKEGQNVTLSCEQNLNHDAMYWYRQDPGQGLRLIYYSQIVNDFQKGDIAEGYSVSREKKESFPLTVTSAQKNPTAFYLCASGRGGNQPQHFGDGTRLSIL.

The chain has TRBV6-1 and TRBJ1-5, with D perhaps matching TRBD1 (6 bases). V dropped 7 bases and J dropped 5 bases, with 18 bases sitting between them. The germline gives CDR1 MNHNS, CDR2 SASEGT. The CDR3 loop spans 15 amino acids. CDR3 nucleotides: TGTGCCAGCATCCACAGGGAAGGGAAGGATCAGCCCCAGCATTTT. Its protein product is CASIHREGKDQPQHF.

This chain uses TRBV6-6 with TRBJ2-7; 7 bases map to TRBD2. Germline CDR1 reads MNHNY; CDR2 reads SVGAGI (reference sequence). Trimming removed 6 bases from V and 9 bases from J; junction bases left unmatched: 8. This CDR3 is 12 amino acids long. The CDR3 is CASRSGNTLQYF. Here the CDR3 DNA reads TGTGCCAGCAGGAGCGGGAATACTTTGCAGTACTTC.

The chain links TRBV25-1 to TRBJ2-7; tentatively, D is TRBD2 (6 bases). Germline CDR1 and CDR2: MGHDK and SYGVNS. The CDR3 is 14 amino acids. V gave up 4 bases and J gave up 0 bases, with 10 bases separating them. This chain's CDR3 is CASSGGGTSYEQYF. The CDR3 nucleotides read TGTGCCAGCAGTGGCGGAGGGACCTCCTACGAGCAGTACTTC.

The chain is built from TRBV29-1 and TRBJ1-1, with a weak D call TRBD1 (6 bases). V was trimmed by 0 bases and J by 10 bases, leaving 12 bases between them. CDR3 length: 12 residues. Germline CDR1 is SQVTM and CDR2 is ANQGSEA. CDR3 loop: CSVEEVRGRAFF. The CDR3 coding sequence is TGCAGCGTTGAAGAGGTACGGGGGCGAGCTTTCTTT.

V and J are TRBV19 and TRBJ1-5; possibly TRBD1 for D (6 bases). V lost 3 bases and J 6 bases, leaving 18 bases between the germline ends. This CDR3 comprises 16 residues. Germline V gives CDR1 LNHDA, CDR2 SQIVND (reference sequence). CDR3 amino acids: CASSILPGVGGQPQHF. The CDR3 DNA follows: TGTGCCAGTAGTATTTTACCAGGGGTCGGAGGTCAGCCCCAGCATTTT.

The CDR3 nucleotides read TGTGCCAGCAGTTTAGGGCAGAGCAATCAGCCCCAGCATTTT. As protein: CASSLGQSNQPQHF. The genes are TRBV27 and TRBJ1-5; the D is unclear. Per the germline V gene, CDR1 is MNHEY and CDR2 is SMNVEV (reference sequence). CDR3 size: 14 residues. V was shortened by 2 bases and J by 1 base, with 6 bases between the two germline ends.

This chain joins TRBV19 and TRBJ2-1; D not resolved. V was shortened by 7 bases and J by 15 bases, with 25 bases between the two germline ends. The CDR3 runs 14 residues. CDR1 is LNHDA, CDR2 SQIVND, per germline (reference sequence). The CDR3 loop reads CASTPKFDTSGLFF. The CDR3 DNA follows: TGTGCCAGTACCCCAAAATTCGACACCTCGGGTTTGTTCTTC. Filled out from reference TRBV19 and TRBJ2-1, the complete variable domain reads DGGITQSPKYLFRKEGQNVTLSCEQNLNHDAMYWYRQDPGQGLRLIYYSQIVNDFQKGDIAEGYSVSREKKESFPLTVTSAQKNPTAFYLCASTPKFDTSGLFFGPGTRLTVL.

The V gene is TRBV30, the J gene TRBJ2-5; 9 bases map to TRBD2. This CDR3 region has 16 residues. V shed 3 bases and J 2 bases; nucleotides not matched to a gene: 10. Germline V gene sequence: CDR1 GTSNPN, CDR2 SVGIG (reference sequence). The DNA for the CDR3 is TGTGCCTGGAGCAGGCCGGGACTAGCTATGCAAGAGACCCAGTACTTC. This codes for CAWSRPGLAMQETQYF.

J is TRBJ2-5 and V is TRBV28, with 10 bases matching TRBD1. The V and J ends lost 4 bases and 3 bases, in that order; junction bases with no gene match: 5. Looked up from germline, CDR1 is MDHEN and CDR2 is SYDVKM. This CDR3 region has 15 residues. The CDR3 DNA follows: TGTGCCAGCAGTTCCCCCGGGACAGGGGAAGAGACCCAGTACTTC. This sequence encodes CASSSPGTGEETQYF. Together with reference TRBV28 and TRBJ2-5, the CDR3 gives the full variable domain: DVKVTQSSRYLVKRTGEKVFLECVQDMDHENMFWYRQDPGLGLRLIYFSYDVKMKEKGDIPEGYSVSREKKERFSLILESASTNQTSMYLCASSSPGTGEETQYFGPGTRLLVL.

This clone was recorded once. The chain links TRBV7-2 to TRBJ2-1; 10 bases match TRBD2. The J segment lost 13 bases and the V segment lost 3 bases, leaving 9 bases of the junction unmatched. The CDR3 has 14 residues. The germline V gene encodes CDR1 SGHTA and CDR2 FQGNSA. The CDR3 sequence is CASSLALAGGSQFF. CDR3 DNA sequence: TGTGCCAGCAGCTTGGCTTTAGCGGGAGGATCACAGTTCTTC.

In DNA, the CDR3 is TGTGCCAGCAGCTCAGGAAACACCATATATTTT. As protein: CASSSGNTIYF. The rearrangement joins TRBV11-2 to TRBJ1-3; D uncertain. The germline CDR1 and CDR2 sequences are SGHAT and FQNNGV. CDR3 length equals 11 residues. V dropped 4 bases and J dropped 4 bases, with 2 bases sitting between them.

A note on this clone: The same CDR3 is also encoded by other DNA sequences in this sample. This chain connects TRBV5-1 to TRBJ2-5; no clear D gene. V was pared by 4 bases and J by 1 base, with 14 bases between. Germline assignment: CDR1 SGHRS and CDR2 YFSETQ. This CDR3 has 15 amino acids. The CDR3 coding sequence is TGCGCCAGCAGCCCTGGAGCCACGAGCCAAGAGACCCAGTACTTC. Translating gives CASSPGATSQETQYF.

The genes are TRBV27 and TRBJ1-2, with TRBD1 matching over 7 bases. The CDR3 has 16 amino acids. Losses at the gene ends were 1 base for V and 0 bases for J; bases not matched to a gene: 5. The germline V gene has CDR1 MNHEY and CDR2 SMNVEV (reference sequence). Written as DNA, the CDR3 is TGTGCCAGCAGTTTATACCGGGACAGCTCTAACTATGGCTACACCTTC. Protein sequence: CASSLYRDSSNYGYTF.

This rearrangement joins TRBV13 to TRBJ2-1, with 8 bases fitting TRBD2. Trimming took 2 bases from V and 7 from J; bases not matched to a gene: 13. CDR1 and CDR2 from the germline V gene are PRHDT and FYEKMQ (reference sequence). The length of the CDR3 is 17 residues. The chain's CDR3 is CASSLSAAGGLGNEQFF. Written as DNA, the CDR3 is TGTGCCAGCAGCTTAAGTGCGGCGGGAGGTCTCGGGAATGAGCAGTTCTTC. The full variable domain, its missing parts supplied by reference TRBV13 and TRBJ2-1, is AAGVIQSPRHLIKEKRETATLKCYPIPRHDTVYWYQQGPGQDPQFLISFYEKMQSDKGSIPDRFSAQQFSDYHSELNMSSLELGDSALYFCASSLSAAGGLGNEQFFGPGTRLTVL.

V gene TRBV5-1 combines with J gene TRBJ1-4; 8 bases map to TRBD1. V lost 4 bases to trimming and J lost 5 bases; unmatched junction nucleotides: 13. There are 17 residues in the CDR3. CDR1 and CDR2 (germline): SGHRS, YFSETQ. For the CDR3, the DNA is TGCGCCAGCAGCACCCGTTCCCAGGGGGCGAACAATGAAAAACTGTTTTTT. The encoded protein is CASSTRSQGANNEKLFF.

This chain connects TRBV5-1 to TRBJ2-3; D perhaps matches TRBD2 (5 bases). The CDR3 spans 15 residues. Between the trimmed V and J ends, which lost 4 bases and 0 bases, there was a span of 12 bases. Germline CDR1 and CDR2: SGHRS and YFSETQ. CDR3 amino acids: CASSPDPGSTDTQYF. The CDR3 DNA reads TGCGCCAGCAGCCCCGACCCGGGAAGCACAGATACGCAGTATTTT.